Reported below is one TCR beta chain. Its target is not known. This sample stems from a study of tumor-infiltrating lymphocytes in localized non-small cell lung cancer. The data were produced by immunoSEQ multiplex PCR, yet TCRdb's version contains in-frame clones alone and is incomplete. This sample has roughly 9,100 clones, with around 73% found just once. The study, taken as a whole, reports: Different pieces of the same tissue were used for each assay. Not all patients were TCR sequenced, owing to tissue quantity.

This sequence originates from a human donor with non-small cell lung cancer. Specimen: uninvolved lung tissue not adjacent to the tumor.

The CDR3 sequence: CASSSTGGRTEAFF. In DNA form, the CDR3 reads TGTGCCAGCTCATCTACAGGGGGCAGGACTGAAGCTTTCTTT. The rearrangement links TRBV18 to TRBJ1-1; 9 bases match TRBD1. The V segment lost 5 bases and the J segment 5 bases; nucleotides outside the gene matches: 6. The CDR3 extends over 14 amino acids. Germline V gene lookup returns CDR1 KGHSH and CDR2 LQKENI.